Below, 27 T cell receptor beta chains from the same sample are listed, as sequenced in a study of blood T cells in healthy people across ages. Next came a second PCR, run for about 6 to 12 cycles, which used a sample-barcoded 5' primer along with a J-beta primer mix. TCRdb independently ran MiXCR on the 5' RACE reads; one entry per CDR3 protein. In the table there are about a million distinct CDR3 sequences, around 46% of which are singletons. Specimen: blood. The receptors were gathered from a man aged 30-40 years in good health.

V is TRBV15 and J is TRBJ1-5; a possible D gene is TRBD1 (5 bases). Trimming cost V 3 bases and J 6 bases, with 12 bases left between them. CDR1 is LNHNV, CDR2 YYDKDF, per germline (reference sequence). The CDR3 is made up of 14 amino acids. CDR3 nucleotide sequence: TGTGCCACCAGCAGGGGAGGGGCAGGTCAGCCCCAGCATTTT. Protein product: CATSRGGAGQPQHF.

This clonotype was observed a few times. The junction departs from the called germline gene at one end, perhaps through a read error. CDR3 DNA: TGTGCTAGCAGCCGAGGGACAGGGACGCCCCAGCATTTT. Translating it yields CASSRGTGTPQHF. The J gene is TRBJ1-5, the V gene TRBV7-7; TRBD1 agrees at 9 bases. CDR3 length: 13 amino acids. The germline gives CDR1 SSHAT, CDR2 FNYEAQ (reference sequence).

The rearrangement uses TRBV28 and TRBJ2-4; D might be TRBD1 (5 bases). Trimming took 7 bases from V and 0 from J, leaving 16 bases between them. Germline CDR1 MDHEN, CDR2 SYDVKM. This CDR3 has 16 residues. The CDR3 loop is CASMGQTVIAKNIQYF. The CDR3 DNA reads as TGTGCCAGCATGGGCCAGACAGTGATAGCCAAAAACATTCAGTACTTC.

The chain uses TRBV25-1 and TRBJ1-5, with TRBD1 matching 7 bases. The CDR3 runs to 15 residues. Trimming removed 6 bases from V and 2 bases from J; junction bases left unmatched: 7. CDR1 is MGHDK, CDR2 SYGVNS, per germline. The CDR3 protein is CASSMGQRGNQPQHF. The DNA of the CDR3 is TGTGCCAGCAGCATGGGACAGCGGGGCAATCAGCCCCAGCATTTT.

The V call is TRBV3-1, the J call TRBJ1-1; D is unresolved. CDR1 LGHDT and CDR2 YNNKEL come from the germline V gene (reference sequence). The CDR3 runs 11 residues. The V end was cut by 4 bases, the J end by 7 bases, with 7 bases between. The CDR3 reads CASSRPNEAFF. The CDR3 coding sequence is TGTGCCAGCAGCCGACCGAATGAAGCTTTCTTT.

V and J are TRBV3-1 and TRBJ2-1; TRBD2 matches 12 bases. The J segment lost 8 bases and the V segment lost 8 bases, leaving 4 bases of the junction unmatched. The CDR3 spans 13 residues. Germline lookup yields CDR1 LGHDT and CDR2 YNNKEL (reference sequence). CDR3 bases: TGTGCCAGCGGACTAGCGGGGTTCTATGAGCAGTTCTTC. The encoded protein is CASGLAGFYEQFF.

This clonotype has a handful of counts. V usage is TRBV3-1 and J usage is TRBJ1-2, with D maybe TRBD1 (6 bases). Trimming cost V 0 bases and J 2 bases, with 10 bases left between them. The CDR3 is 15 amino acids. CDR1 is LGHDT and CDR2 is YNNKEL in the germline V gene (reference sequence). DNA of the CDR3: TGTGCCAGCAGCCAAGATACAGGACAGAACTATGGCTACACCTTC. Protein product: CASSQDTGQNYGYTF.

The rearrangement joins TRBV27 to TRBJ1-2, with D maybe TRBD1 (5 bases). Per the germline V gene, CDR1 is MNHEY and CDR2 is SMNVEV (reference sequence). Trimming cost V 3 bases and J 4 bases, with 15 bases left between them. This CDR3 contains 15 residues. CDR3 bases: TGTGCCAGCAGTTTCGCTCGGGACGGACCCTATGGCTACACCTTC. Its translation is CASSFARDGPYGYTF.

V is TRBV4-2 and J is TRBJ2-3, with 7 bases matching TRBD1. V lost 3 bases, J lost 2 bases, and 8 bases stayed unmatched. The CDR3 totals 16 residues. Germline-derived CDR1 and CDR2 are LGHNA and YNFKEQ. This CDR3 reads CASSHDRVGNTDTQYF. The DNA of the CDR3 is TGTGCCAGCAGCCACGACAGGGTTGGTAACACAGATACGCAGTATTTT.

The chain combines TRBV30 with TRBJ1-2; TRBD1 matches 7 bases. J lost 1 base, V lost 8 bases, and 16 bases had no gene match. The CDR3 length is 16 residues. CDR1 and CDR2 (germline): GTSNPN, SVGIG (reference sequence). In DNA, the CDR3 is TGTGCCAGCCGCCCCGGGACAGTGATATATAACTATGGCTACACCTTC. Translated: CASRPGTVIYNYGYTF.

The V and J genes are TRBV11-1 and TRBJ2-1; 7 bases align to TRBD2. Losses at the gene ends were 3 bases for V and 9 bases for J; bases not matched to a gene: 5. The germline CDR1 and CDR2 sequences are SGHAT and FQDESV (reference sequence). The CDR3 extends over 13 amino acids. This CDR3 reads CASSFVGGTEQFF. DNA for the CDR3: TGTGCCAGCAGCTTTGTGGGGGGGACTGAGCAGTTCTTC.

V usage is TRBV12-5 and J usage is TRBJ2-4; D assignment may be TRBD1 or TRBD2 (6 bases each). The CDR3 is made up of 15 amino acids. The V end lost 4 bases, the J end lost 3 bases, and 13 bases lay between the germline ends. Looked up from germline, CDR1 is LGHNT and CDR2 is FRNRAP. This CDR3 is CASGSCGTSKNIQYF. DNA of the CDR3: TGTGCTAGTGGTTCCTGCGGGACAAGCAAAAACATTCAGTACTTC.

J is TRBJ2-1 and V is TRBV18; 8 bases align to TRBD2. J gave up 9 bases and V 2 bases, and 18 bases lay outside the gene matches. The germline gives CDR1 KGHSH, CDR2 LQKENI. There are 18 residues in the CDR3. CDR3 sequence: CASSPAFPGLVGVGEQFF. For the CDR3, the DNA is TGTGCCAGCTCACCAGCTTTCCCGGGACTAGTAGGAGTCGGTGAGCAGTTCTTC.

The chain uses TRBV10-3 and TRBJ2-1; TRBD2 is a possible D gene (5 bases). With 4 bases removed from V and 4 bases from J, the gap between germline ends came to 23 bases. Germline lookup yields CDR1 ENHRY and CDR2 SYGVKD. CDR3 length: 18 amino acids. The CDR3 bases are TGTGCCATCAGTGGGATTGTAGCGTGGGCACCTAATTACAATGAGCAGTTCTTC. It codes for CAISGIVAWAPNYNEQFF.

The chain joins TRBV7-2 to TRBJ2-3; a possible D gene is TRBD2 (5 bases). Between the trimmed V and J ends, which lost 2 bases and 6 bases, there was a span of 15 bases. The V gene's germline CDR1 is SGHTA and CDR2 FQGNSA. This CDR3 region has 15 residues. CDR3 loop: CASSLTSELGDTQYF. The CDR3 region has the DNA TGTGCCAGCAGCTTAACGTCTGAACTAGGCGATACGCAGTATTTT.

This clonotype was seen a handful of times. The CDR3: CSAIWTSGYNERQYF. The CDR3 DNA is TGCAGTGCTATTTGGACTAGCGGCTACAATGAGCGGCAGTACTTC. The V gene is TRBV20-1, the J gene TRBJ2-5; TRBD2 aligns across 10 bases. The J segment lost 11 bases and the V segment lost 4 bases, leaving 16 bases of the junction unmatched. This CDR3 is built from 15 residues. CDR1 is DFQATT, CDR2 SNEGSKA, per germline (reference sequence).

This clonotype has more than one count but fewer than ten. This rearrangement joins TRBV7-2 to TRBJ2-4; unclear D gene. The CDR3 runs 13 residues. CDR1 and CDR2 from the germline V gene are SGHTA and FQGNSA. The ends were cut back, 1 base at V and 15 bases at J, with 16 bases in the middle. The CDR3 bases are TGTGCCAGCAGCTTAGGAGAAAGGGCCGTGAGGTACTTC. This encodes CASSLGERAVRYF.

The chain couples TRBV10-3 to TRBJ2-1; D uncertain. This CDR3 is built from 17 residues. Germline CDR1 is ENHRY and CDR2 is SYGVKD. The germline V and J ends were trimmed by 0 bases and 9 bases, with 21 bases remaining between them. This chain's CDR3 is CAISESLSDLGFSEQFF. CDR3 DNA: TGTGCCATCAGTGAGTCTCTGAGCGACCTCGGGTTCAGTGAGCAGTTCTTC.

The chain couples TRBV6-6 to TRBJ1-5, with 7 bases fitting TRBD1. Germline CDR1 and CDR2: MNHNY and SVGAGI (reference sequence). V lost 0 bases and J lost 0; bases outside the gene matches: 2. The CDR3 length is 16 residues. The CDR3 sequence: CASSYSTGNSNQPQHF. Here the CDR3 DNA reads TGTGCCAGCAGTTACTCGACAGGGAATAGCAATCAGCCCCAGCATTTT.

V gene TRBV20-1 combines with J gene TRBJ1-5; D not resolved. With 5 bases removed from V and 1 base from J, the gap between germline ends came to 9 bases. Germline CDR1 is DFQATT and CDR2 is SNEGSKA (reference sequence). The CDR3 contains 13 residues. CDR3 nucleotide sequence: TGCAGTGCTCTGGACCGAAGCAATCAGCCCCAGCATTTT. It translates to CSALDRSNQPQHF.

The V call is TRBV6-4, the J call TRBJ2-1, with D possibly being TRBD2 (5 bases). The J call may not be correct, given that the DNA end is closer to TRBJ2-7. The germline gives CDR1 MRHNA, CDR2 SNTAGT. This CDR3 has 15 residues. CDR3 nucleotides: TGTGCCAGCACCGGACGGGGAAGCTCCTACAATGAGCAGTACTTC. The encoded protein is CASTGRGSSYNEQYF.

This chain joins TRBV28 and TRBJ1-2, with D perhaps matching TRBD1 (5 bases). The V gene lost 2 bases and the J gene lost 4 bases, with 11 bases spanning the gap. This CDR3 is 14 amino acids long. CDR1 is MDHEN, CDR2 SYDVKM, per germline. The CDR3 here is CASSLPGTFYGYTF. The CDR3 DNA reads as TGTGCCAGCAGTTTACCAGGGACCTTCTATGGCTACACCTTC.

For this clonotype: One end of the junction does not line up with germline, which may come from a read error. The V gene is TRBV6-1, the J gene TRBJ1-2; D gene ambiguous. There are 14 residues in the CDR3. Germline V gene lookup returns CDR1 MNHNS and CDR2 SASEGT. The CDR3 DNA is TGTGCCAGCAGTGAACAGTTAACAAACTATGACTACACCTTC. As protein: CASSEQLTNYDYTF.

Only a few counts were recorded for this clonotype. CDR3 nucleotides: TGTGCCAGCAGCTTAGCGCCTGAGACAGTCTACGAGCAGTACTTC. Translation gives CASSLAPETVYEQYF. The rearrangement links TRBV7-2 to TRBJ2-7, with D maybe TRBD1 (5 bases). V lost 0 bases and J 3 bases, leaving 12 bases between the germline ends. The CDR3 runs to 15 residues. Per the germline V gene, CDR1 is SGHTA and CDR2 is FQGNSA.

The V and J genes are TRBV18 and TRBJ1-1; D is ambiguous. The CDR3 contains 13 residues. V lost 2 bases, J lost 3 bases, and 7 bases lay in between. Germline-derived CDR1 and CDR2 are KGHSH and LQKENI. This chain's CDR3 is CASSPRIDTEAFF. In DNA, the CDR3 is TGTGCCAGCTCACCAAGGATAGACACTGAAGCTTTCTTT. Full variable domain (remainder filled in from reference TRBV18 and TRBJ1-1): NAGVMQNPRHLVRRRGQEARLRCSPMKGHSHVYWYRQLPEEGLKFMVYLQKENIIDESGMPKERFSAEFPKEGPSILRIQQVVRGDSAAYFCASSPRIDTEAFFGQGTRLTVV.

In this sample, this clonotype turned up a few times. The chain is built from TRBV6-1 and TRBJ1-1, with D uncertain. This CDR3 has 13 residues. Germline V lookup: CDR1 MNHNS, CDR2 SASEGT. Between the trimmed V and J ends, which lost 4 bases and 1 base, there was a span of 7 bases. CDR3: CASSALENTEAFF. As DNA, the CDR3 is TGTGCCAGCAGTGCTCTGGAGAACACTGAAGCTTTCTTT.

This clonotype was seen at least ten times. The CDR3 spells CASRWTGNTEAFF. The CDR3 DNA is TGCGCCAGCAGGTGGACCGGGAACACTGAAGCTTTCTTT. This chain joins TRBV10-2 and TRBJ1-1; unclear D gene. The CDR3 contains 13 residues. Germline CDR1 is WSHSY and CDR2 is SAAADI. V was trimmed by 6 bases and J by 1 base, leaving 9 bases between them.